This TCR beta chain came from a study of control samples from healthy donors and cancer patients. Profiling relied on immunoSEQ multiplex PCR, and the TCRdb table lists in-frame clones only, not all of them. This table holds under 200,000 clones, around 91% found once. V lost 4 bases, J lost 7 bases, and 10 bases stayed unmatched. The germline V gene has CDR1 SQVTM and CDR2 ANQGSEA. This CDR3 has 14 amino acids. Sequencing input: blood. The clonotype comes from a woman aged 30 to 39 in good health. The chain recombines TRBV29-1 with TRBJ2-1; 7 bases map to TRBD1. The CDR3 DNA reads as TGCAGCGTTGTTGCCGGACAGGTCGTAAATGAGCAGTTCTTC. The encoded protein is CSVVAGQVVNEQFF.